These T cell receptor beta chains were read from a single sample in a study of shared clonotypes between healthy human individuals. Method: immunoSEQ multiplex PCR; TCRdb's copy keeps in-frame clones and lacks some. The sample lists a few million clones, more than 90% occurring once. The sequenced sample consisted of naive CD4+ T cells sorted from blood. The receptors here all came from a man between 18 and 35 years old in good health. The CDR3 runs from the conserved cysteine through the conserved F or W. D genes are given only for firm matches. Expanded clones get a size class; other rows say once, few or many, or leave the size out.

j_gene: TRBJ2-2
d_gene: .
v_gene: TRBV28
abundance: .
CDR3nt: TGTGCCAGCAGATACAGTTACACCGGGGAGCTGTTTTTT
CDR3aa: CASRYSYTGELFF

j_gene: TRBJ2-1
d_gene: .
v_gene: TRBV7-9
abundance: .
CDR3nt: TGTGCCAGCAGCTTGGCGGGGGCAAACAATGAGCAGTTCTTC
CDR3aa: CASSLAGANNEQFF

j_gene: TRBJ1-4
d_gene: TRBD1
v_gene: TRBV7-9
abundance: .
CDR3nt: TGTGCCAGCAGCTCGGACAGGGTTGATGAAAAACTGTTTTTT
CDR3aa: CASSSDRVDEKLFF

j_gene: TRBJ2-2
d_gene: TRBD2
v_gene: TRBV28
abundance: .
CDR3nt: TGTGCCAGCAGTTTAGGACTAGCGGGGGTGACGAACACCGGGGAGCTGTTTTTT
CDR3aa: CASSLGLAGVTNTGELFF

j_gene: TRBJ2-7
d_gene: .
v_gene: TRBV5-5
abundance: once
CDR3nt: TGTGCCAGCAGCTTGGGGTTAAGCGAGCAGTACTTC
CDR3aa: CASSLGLSEQYF

j_gene: TRBJ1-3
d_gene: .
v_gene: TRBV18
abundance: .
CDR3nt: TGTGCCAGCTCACCAAACCTCTCCAGGGGCTCTGGAAACACCATATATTTT
CDR3aa: CASSPNLSRGSGNTIYF

j_gene: TRBJ2-3
d_gene: TRBD2
v_gene: TRBV11-1
abundance: .
CDR3nt: TGTGCCAGCAGCTTAGAGGCGGCGGGGGGACCTTCTAGCACAGATACGCAGTATTTT
CDR3aa: CASSLEAAGGPSSTDTQYF

j_gene: TRBJ2-2
d_gene: .
v_gene: TRBV7-2
abundance: once
CDR3nt: TGTGCCAGCAGCTTAGCAGGCGGGACGAACACCGGGGAGCTGTTTTTT
CDR3aa: CASSLAGGTNTGELFF

j_gene: TRBJ2-5
d_gene: TRBD2
v_gene: TRBV7-2
abundance: .
CDR3nt: TGTGCCAGCAGCTTAAGACTAGCTGGGGGAGAGACCCAGTACTTC
CDR3aa: CASSLRLAGGETQYF

j_gene: TRBJ1-2
d_gene: .
v_gene: TRBV7-9
abundance: .
CDR3nt: TGTGCCAGCAGCTTAGGGACTACTAGGTACACCTTC
CDR3aa: CASSLGTTRYTF

j_gene: TRBJ2-1
d_gene: TRBD2
v_gene: TRBV4-1
abundance: .
CDR3nt: TGCGCCAGCAGCCAAATGGGGCTAGCGGTTAATGAGCAGTTCTTC
CDR3aa: CASSQMGLAVNEQFF

j_gene: TRBJ1-3
d_gene: .
v_gene: TRBV11-2
abundance: .
CDR3nt: TGTGCCAGCAGCCTAGCGACGGGGGACTTAAACACCATATATTTT
CDR3aa: CASSLATGDLNTIYF

j_gene: TRBJ2-5
d_gene: .
v_gene: TRBV7-6
abundance: .
CDR3nt: TGTGCCAGCAGCTTAGGGCTAGGGGGGTCTGGCGCGACCCAGTACTTC
CDR3aa: CASSLGLGGSGATQYF

j_gene: TRBJ2-2
d_gene: .
v_gene: TRBV10-1
abundance: .
CDR3nt: TGCGCCAGCAGTGATCCGGGGATCGGGCTGCGGGAGCTGTTTTTT
CDR3aa: CASSDPGIGLRELFF

j_gene: TRBJ2-3
d_gene: .
v_gene: TRBV7-8
abundance: .
CDR3nt: TGTGCCAGCAGCTTTAGGACTCTCACTAGCACAGATACGCAGTATTTT
CDR3aa: CASSFRTLTSTDTQYF

j_gene: TRBJ2-1
d_gene: TRBD2
v_gene: TRBV19
abundance: .
CDR3nt: TGTGCCAGTAGTACCCTAACTAGCGGGGGCTACAATGAGCAGTTCTTC
CDR3aa: CASSTLTSGGYNEQFF

j_gene: TRBJ1-1
d_gene: .
v_gene: TRBV2
abundance: few
CDR3nt: TGTGCCAGCAGTGAGGCCAGGGCGGGGGCTGAAGCTTTCTTT
CDR3aa: CASSEARAGAEAFF

j_gene: TRBJ1-2
d_gene: .
v_gene: TRBV28
abundance: .
CDR3nt: TGTGCCAGCACCGCCAGGGCGAACTATGGCTACACCTTC
CDR3aa: CASTARANYGYTF

j_gene: TRBJ2-5
d_gene: TRBD1
v_gene: TRBV5-8
abundance: .
CDR3nt: TGTGCCAGCAGCCCCGAAGGGGGACAGGTTTTGGAGACCCAGTACTTC
CDR3aa: CASSPEGGQVLETQYF

j_gene: TRBJ1-1
d_gene: TRBD1
v_gene: TRBV5-1
abundance: .
CDR3nt: TGCGCCAGCAGCTTGGTCGCAGGGGGCACTGAAGCTTTCTTT
CDR3aa: CASSLVAGGTEAFF

j_gene: TRBJ2-1
d_gene: TRBD2
v_gene: TRBV6-6
abundance: .
CDR3nt: TGTGCCAGCAGGGGGACTAGAAACTACAATGAGCAGTTCTTC
CDR3aa: CASRGTRNYNEQFF

j_gene: TRBJ2-2
d_gene: TRBD1
v_gene: TRBV19
abundance: .
CDR3nt: TGTGCCAGTAAACCAGGGGGCTTGGTTACCGGGGAGCTGTTTTTT
CDR3aa: CASKPGGLVTGELFF

j_gene: TRBJ2-3
d_gene: TRBD2
v_gene: TRBV4-1
abundance: .
CDR3nt: TGCGCCAGCAGCTTGGGACTAGCGGGAGACACAGATACGCAGTATTTT
CDR3aa: CASSLGLAGDTDTQYF

j_gene: TRBJ1-1
d_gene: .
v_gene: TRBV5-1
abundance: .
CDR3nt: TGCGCCAGCACGCGACAGTCGAACACTGAAGCTTTCTTT
CDR3aa: CASTRQSNTEAFF

j_gene: TRBJ2-1
d_gene: .
v_gene: TRBV7-9
abundance: .
CDR3nt: TGTGCCAGCAGCTTAGCCACGTTATTTGGACCGGCAGAGCAGTTCTTC
CDR3aa: CASSLATLFGPAEQFF

j_gene: TRBJ2-1
d_gene: .
v_gene: TRBV2
abundance: .
CDR3nt: TGTGCCAGCAGTGAACCGCCCCGGATGGTAATCAATGAGCAGTTCTTC
CDR3aa: CASSEPPRMVINEQFF

j_gene: TRBJ1-4
d_gene: TRBD1
v_gene: TRBV5-1
abundance: once
CDR3nt: TGCGCCAGCAGAACCGGGACAGGGGGCAGTAATGAAAAACTGTTTTTT
CDR3aa: CASRTGTGGSNEKLFF

j_gene: TRBJ1-1
d_gene: .
v_gene: TRBV6-6
abundance: .
CDR3nt: TGTGCCAGCAGTTACTCAGGGGTAACTGAAGCTTTCTTT
CDR3aa: CASSYSGVTEAFF

j_gene: TRBJ2-5
d_gene: .
v_gene: TRBV2
abundance: .
CDR3nt: TGTGCCAGCAGTAACGGTGGGGAGACCCAGTACTTC
CDR3aa: CASSNGGETQYF

j_gene: TRBJ1-6
d_gene: TRBD1
v_gene: TRBV5-4
abundance: .
CDR3nt: TGTGCCAGCAGCGCCGACAGGGGCAATTCACCCCTCCACTTT
CDR3aa: CASSADRGNSPLHF

j_gene: TRBJ1-5
d_gene: TRBD1
v_gene: TRBV4-1
abundance: .
CDR3nt: TGCGCCAGCAGCCAAGATATGACAGGGGCTAGTCAGCCCCAGCATTTT
CDR3aa: CASSQDMTGASQPQHF

j_gene: TRBJ2-4
d_gene: TRBD1
v_gene: TRBV2
abundance: .
CDR3nt: TGTGCCAGCAGAGACCCGGGACAGCAAAACATTCAGTACTTC
CDR3aa: CASRDPGQQNIQYF

j_gene: TRBJ1-5
d_gene: .
v_gene: TRBV2
abundance: .
CDR3nt: TGTGCCAGCAGTGAAAGCAGGGCTCTTAGCAATCAGCCCCAGCATTTT
CDR3aa: CASSESRALSNQPQHF

j_gene: TRBJ1-6
d_gene: TRBD1
v_gene: TRBV7-2
abundance: .
CDR3nt: TGTGCCAGCAGCCCCGGGACAGGGGGGAATTCACCCCTCCACTTT
CDR3aa: CASSPGTGGNSPLHF

j_gene: TRBJ2-7
d_gene: .
v_gene: TRBV19
abundance: .
CDR3nt: TGTGCCAGTAGTACCAGTTCACAGGTCAAAATCTACGAGCAGTACTTC
CDR3aa: CASSTSSQVKIYEQYF

j_gene: TRBJ2-1
d_gene: .
v_gene: TRBV5-1
abundance: .
CDR3nt: TGCGCCAGCAGCCCTCCCGCAGGGGCCCGCTCCTACAATGAGCAGTTCTTC
CDR3aa: CASSPPAGARSYNEQFF

j_gene: TRBJ2-3
d_gene: TRBD2
v_gene: TRBV6-6
abundance: .
CDR3nt: TGTGCCAGCAGCCTTTTGCGGGGGGTCACAGATACGCAGTATTTT
CDR3aa: CASSLLRGVTDTQYF

j_gene: TRBJ2-2
d_gene: .
v_gene: TRBV7-9
abundance: .
CDR3nt: TGTGCCAGCAGCTCCAGCAGGACCGGGGAGCTGTTTTTT
CDR3aa: CASSSSRTGELFF